The clone carrying this TCR beta chain has a handful of counts. The data derive from a study of blood T cell repertoires in COVID-19. Study context: Some COVID-19 samples were acute and others convalescent; all came from the United States, Italy and Spain. In each case, the material was cDNA or gDNA derived from T cells, B-cell-depleted T cells, or PBMCs.

The V segment lost 1 base and the J segment 0 bases; nucleotides outside the gene matches: 2. Germline loops: CDR1 SEHNR, CDR2 FQNEAQ (reference sequence). This CDR3 is 16 amino acids long. Authors' analysis steps: Amplification from reference gene primers served as the basis for estimated nucleated cell counts. Assay used: immunoSEQ multiplex PCR; TCRdb lists only in-frame clones, some missing. That table gives V, J and clone size, and the DNA gave D and trimming. This sample has 200,000 to 250,000 clones, with around 85% found just once. The specimen sequenced was peripheral blood. The chain uses TRBV7-9 and TRBJ1-2; 10 bases align to TRBD1. The source is a man between 60 and 70 years old with acute or convalescent COVID-19. The CDR3 coding sequence is TGTGCCAGCAGCTTAGGCGGACAGGGGGCTAACTATGGCTACACCTTC. It is translated as CASSLGGQGANYGYTF. The full variable domain, in which reference TRBV7-9 and TRBJ1-2 provide the parts outside the CDR3, is DTGVSQNPRHKITKRGQNVTFRCDPISEHNRLYWYRQTLGQGPEFLTYFQNEAQLEKSRLLSDRFSAERPKGSFSTLEIQRTEQGDSAMYLCASSLGGQGANYGYTFGSGTRLTVV.